This T cell receptor (beta chain) came from a study of T cell clonality in common variable immunodeficiency. Patients and controls were mostly of Caucasian heritage. CDR1 is MNHNS, CDR2 SASEGT, per germline. The V and J ends lost 1 base and 5 bases, in that order; junction bases with no gene match: 13. The length of the CDR3 is 18 residues. Study-wide findings and caveats: Shared TCRbeta clones were fewer between CVID subjects than controls.

Equal genomic DNA amounts from CVID and control samples were sequenced. TCRdb keeps only in-frame clones here, not all; method: immunoSEQ multiplex PCR. This sample includes 40,000 to 55,000 clones with no singletons; its ten biggest clones take up around 9.3%. This clone was seen ten or more times. Its antigen is unknown. Read sequence stops 3 residues before the CDR3 end, and the germline J gene provides the missing end. The sequenced sample consisted of peripheral blood mononuclear cells. This clonotype was sampled from a person aged 18 to 75 in good health. The chain is built from TRBV6-1 and TRBJ2-5; 10 positions agree with TRBD2. The sequenced part of the CDR3 DNA is TGTGCCAGCAGTGAAGTTCCCGCTAGCGGGGGCCCGGGGGAGACC. Translated, it gives CASSEVPASGGPGET. In full, the CDR3 is CASSEVPASGGPGETQYF.